This is a list of T cell receptor beta chains from one sample in a study of CD8 T cells in Susac syndrome. Each CDR3 protein is one row after TCRdb ran MiXCR on the immunoSEQ multiplex PCR reads. The data hold about 20,000 distinct CDR3 sequences, with 90% to 95% observed a single time. The sequencing sample was made of CD8+ T cells from PBMCs. The receptors derive from a human donor in good health. The CDR3 runs from the conserved cysteine through the conserved F or W. A D gene is named only where the DNA matches it firmly. Expanded clones are given a class, and other clones once, few, many or no size at all.

size,D,V,J,DNA,CDR3
-,TRBD1,TRBV6-5,TRBJ1-2,TGTGCCAGCAGTACCTCCGGGACAGGGGGCGGAGGCTACACCTTC,CASSTSGTGGGGYTF
-,TRBD2,TRBV7-2,TRBJ2-7,TGTGCCAGCAGCTTGGGGAGGGAGTGGGACGAGCAGTACTTC,CASSLGREWDEQYF
-,-,TRBV24-1,TRBJ2-1,TGTGCCACCAGTGATTTAAAGGAGCAGTTCTTC,CATSDLKEQFF
-,-,TRBV27,TRBJ2-1,TGTGCCAGCAGTTCAAGTCCTTCTGAGCAGTTCTTC,CASSSSPSEQFF
-,-,TRBV9,TRBJ1-2,TGTGCCAGCAGCGTAGGGACAGTAGATGGCTACACCTTC,CASSVGTVDGYTF
-,TRBD2,TRBV27,TRBJ2-1,TGTGCCAGCACTCTTAGCGGGGGCCCAACTTACAATGAGCAGTTCTTC,CASTLSGGPTYNEQFF
few,-,TRBV4-3,TRBJ2-1,TGCGCCAGCAGCCACTCCTACAATGAGCAGTTCTTC,CASSHSYNEQFF
-,-,TRBV14,TRBJ1-2,TGTGCCAGCAGCCAGGCTTGGGGGCAAGTTGGCTACACCTTC,CASSQAWGQVGYTF
-,TRBD1,TRBV29-1,TRBJ2-1,TGCAGCGTTGACGAGGGGGCGTCGAATGAGCAGTTCTTC,CSVDEGASNEQFF
-,-,TRBV20-1,TRBJ1-5,TGCAGTGCTAGGAGCTCTGACCAAGGAAGTCAGCCCCAGCATTTT,CSARSSDQGSQPQHF
-,-,TRBV7-2,TRBJ1-1,TGTGCCAGCAGCTCCCTTACTGGAAACACTGAAGCTTTCTTT,CASSSLTGNTEAFF
-,-,TRBV29-1,TRBJ2-1,TGCAGCGTTGTCCTTTCAATTGAGCAGTTCTTC,CSVVLSIEQFF
-,-,TRBV7-9,TRBJ2-7,TGTGCCAGCAGCTTTGTGAATTACGAGCAGTACTTC,CASSFVNYEQYF
-,TRBD1,TRBV5-5,TRBJ2-7,TGTGCCAGCAGCCCGGACAGGGGGCGCTGCGAGCAGTACTTC,CASSPDRGRCEQYF
-,-,TRBV9,TRBJ1-2,TGTGCCAGCACCGAACAGGGTAACTATGGCTACACCTTC,CASTEQGNYGYTF
-,TRBD2,TRBV6-1,TRBJ2-1,TGTGCCAGCAGTGAAGGACTAGCGGAGTACAATGAGCAGTTCTTC,CASSEGLAEYNEQFF
-,-,TRBV7-2,TRBJ1-2,TGTGCCAGCAGCTTAGAATCGGTAATAGCTAACTATGGCTACACCTTC,CASSLESVIANYGYTF
-,-,TRBV2,TRBJ2-7,TGTGCCATTCTTAAAAGCTCCTACGAGCAGTACTTC,CAILKSSYEQYF
-,-,TRBV7-9,TRBJ2-1,TGTGCCAGCAGCTCTTGGGGGGCCTACAATGAGCAGTTCTTC,CASSSWGAYNEQFF
-,-,TRBV4-3,TRBJ2-1,TGCGCCAGCAGCCAAGACAGAGGCCAGGCCGGGGATGAGCAGTTCTTC,CASSQDRGQAGDEQFF
-,-,TRBV14,TRBJ2-1,TGTGCCAGCAGCCAAGCTTCAGGCCCATCTGAGCAGTTCTTC,CASSQASGPSEQFF
-,-,TRBV7-2,TRBJ1-2,TGTGCCAGCAGCAGAGGACAACTCTATGGCTACACCTTC,CASSRGQLYGYTF
-,-,TRBV27,TRBJ2-2,TGTGCCAGCAGTTTATACCGGGTTAGGAACACCGGGGAGCTGTTTTTT,CASSLYRVRNTGELFF
once,TRBD2,TRBV9,TRBJ2-1,TGTGCCAGCAGCGTAGACCAGCGGGGGCCCTTTTATGGGCAGTTCTTC,CASSVDQRGPFYGQFF
-,-,TRBV9,TRBJ2-3,TGTGCCAGCAGCGCTTCTAGCACAGATACGCAGTATTTT,CASSASSTDTQYF
-,-,TRBV19,TRBJ1-1,TGTGCCAGTAGTATCCAGGGTTTGAACACTGAAGCTTTCTTT,CASSIQGLNTEAFF
once,-,TRBV20-1,TRBJ2-7,TGCAGTGCTAGGCTGGGAAGGGGGACAATATACGAGCAGTACTTC,CSARLGRGTIYEQYF
-,TRBD2,TRBV6-6,TRBJ2-2,TGTGCCAGCACCCCTACTAGCGGGGCGAACACCGGGGAGCTGTTTTTT,CASTPTSGANTGELFF
-,-,TRBV9,TRBJ2-1,TGTGCCAGCAGCTTCCAGGGGACTCCATACAATGAGCAGTTCTTC,CASSFQGTPYNEQFF